The T cell receptor (beta chain) described here comes from a study of early T cells in non-severe SARS-CoV-2 infection. As for the study in general: Sequencing used unsorted whole-blood bulk RNA, so chains lack pairing.

Molecules of cDNA were individually given unique molecular identifiers that were attached to them. MiXCR, run by TCRdb on the 5' RACE reads, gives a single entry per CDR3 protein. The table records 26,000 or so distinct CDR3 sequences, roughly 4.1% of them present only once. V lost 5 bases, J lost 0 bases, and 10 bases lay in between. The CDR3 is 14 amino acids. CDR1 and CDR2 (germline): SGHVS, FNYEAQ. Sequenced material: whole blood. The gene calls are TRBV7-6 and TRBJ1-2; D not resolved. The receptor's source is an adult who was a healthcare worker with PCR-confirmed SARS-CoV-2 infection or an uninfected control (not recorded which). CDR3 in amino acids: CASSPLGPNYGYTF. Written as DNA, the CDR3 is TGTGCCAGCAGCCCGTTGGGTCCTAACTATGGCTACACCTTC.